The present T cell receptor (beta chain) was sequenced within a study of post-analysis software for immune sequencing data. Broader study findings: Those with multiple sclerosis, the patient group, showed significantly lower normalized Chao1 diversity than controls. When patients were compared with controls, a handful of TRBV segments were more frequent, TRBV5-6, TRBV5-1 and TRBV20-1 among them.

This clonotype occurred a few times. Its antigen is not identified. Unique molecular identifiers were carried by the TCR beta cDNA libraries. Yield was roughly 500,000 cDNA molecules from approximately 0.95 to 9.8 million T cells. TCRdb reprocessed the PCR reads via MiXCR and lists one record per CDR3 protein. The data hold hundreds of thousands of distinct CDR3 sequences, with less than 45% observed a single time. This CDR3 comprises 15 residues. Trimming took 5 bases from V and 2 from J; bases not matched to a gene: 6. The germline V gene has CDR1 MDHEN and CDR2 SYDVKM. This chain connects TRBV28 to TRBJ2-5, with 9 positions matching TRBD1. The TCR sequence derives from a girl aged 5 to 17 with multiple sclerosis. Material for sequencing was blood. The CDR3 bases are TGTGCCAGCAGTGAACAGGGGGCACGGCAAGAGACCCAGTACTTC. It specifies CASSEQGARQETQYF. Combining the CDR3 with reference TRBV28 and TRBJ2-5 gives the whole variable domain DVKVTQSSRYLVKRTGEKVFLECVQDMDHENMFWYRQDPGLGLRLIYFSYDVKMKEKGDIPEGYSVSREKKERFSLILESASTNQTSMYLCASSEQGARQETQYFGPGTRLLVL.